Sequencing of this T cell receptor (beta chain) was carried out in a study of blood T cell repertoires in COVID-19. Study-level information: The United States, Italy and Spain supplied acute and convalescent COVID-19 samples.

The sample holds a few counts of this clone. This CDR3 region has 12 residues. The germline gives CDR1 MDHEN, CDR2 SYDVKM. V was clipped by 6 bases and J by 5 bases, with 8 bases between them. Assay used: immunoSEQ multiplex PCR; TCRdb lists only in-frame clones, some missing. The sample includes 300,000 to 450,000 clones, around 85% of them seen just once. Input material: peripheral blood. The chain combines TRBV28 with TRBJ1-5; D ambiguous. The source is a woman under 30 with acute or convalescent COVID-19. CDR3 region: CASRGGYQPQHF. The CDR3 nucleotides are TGTGCCAGCAGGGGAGGGTATCAGCCCCAGCATTTT. Using reference TRBV28 and TRBJ1-5 for the parts outside the CDR3, the full variable domain is DVKVTQSSRYLVKRTGEKVFLECVQDMDHENMFWYRQDPGLGLRLIYFSYDVKMKEKGDIPEGYSVSREKKERFSLILESASTNQTSMYLCASRGGYQPQHFGDGTRLSIL.